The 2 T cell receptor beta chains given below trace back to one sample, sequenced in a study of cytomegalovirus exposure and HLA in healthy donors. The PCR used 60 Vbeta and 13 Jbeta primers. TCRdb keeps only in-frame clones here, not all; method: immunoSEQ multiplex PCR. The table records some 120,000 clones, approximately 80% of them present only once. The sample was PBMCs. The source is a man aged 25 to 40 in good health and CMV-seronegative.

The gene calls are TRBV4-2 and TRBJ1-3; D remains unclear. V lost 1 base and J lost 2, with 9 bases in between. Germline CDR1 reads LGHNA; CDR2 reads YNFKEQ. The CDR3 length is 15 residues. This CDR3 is CASSQVALPGNTIYF. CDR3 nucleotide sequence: TGTGCCAGCAGCCAAGTAGCGTTACCTGGAAACACCATATATTTT.

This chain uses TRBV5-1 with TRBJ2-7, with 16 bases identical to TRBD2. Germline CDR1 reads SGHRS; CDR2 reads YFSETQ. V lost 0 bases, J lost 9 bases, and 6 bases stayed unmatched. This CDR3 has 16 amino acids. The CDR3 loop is CASSLEWGLAGGRQYF. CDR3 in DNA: TGCGCCAGCAGCTTGGAGTGGGGACTAGCGGGAGGGCGGCAGTACTTC.